Given below is one T cell receptor (beta chain) in context. The antigen is unknown. Germline assignment: CDR1 SGHAT and CDR2 FQNNGV. This CDR3 has 16 residues. V lost 1 base and J 0 bases, leaving 10 bases between the germline ends. These data originate in a study of T cell responses to AZD1222 COVID-19 vaccine. Study-wide results and caveats: Repertoire samples came only from after the peak T cell response. Only five or six individuals given AZD1222 were seropositive at baseline. Reportedly, close to half of spike-specific TCRs are directed against unmutated variant regions. A mostly white British donor set with more females was recruited, and clonal diversity was possibly underestimated.

Assay: immunoSEQ multiplex PCR; the TCRdb copy retains only in-frame clones and omits some. The sample holds tens of thousands of clones, around 88% seen once. This specimen consisted of peripheral blood, obtained 28 days after the second AZD1222 dose. The V call is TRBV11-2, the J call TRBJ1-3; D is uncertain. The sequence was collected from an adult who received the AZD1222 COVID-19 vaccine. CDR3 loop: CASSLVAGNSGNTIYF. The CDR3 bases are TGTGCCAGCAGCTTAGTGGCCGGCAACTCTGGAAACACCATATATTTT.